A single sample is the source of the 26 T cell receptor beta chains below, sequenced in a study of blood T cell repertoires in COVID-19. Assay: immunoSEQ multiplex PCR; the TCRdb copy retains only in-frame clones and omits some. This sample has approximately 32,000 clones, with over 75% found just once. The specimen sequenced was peripheral blood. Every receptor here comes from a man aged 55 to 69 with active COVID-19.

Points on this clone: The same CDR3 also results from other DNA sequences found in this sample. V gene TRBV2 combines with J gene TRBJ2-7; 7 bases align to TRBD1. With V trimmed by 6 bases and J by 1 base, 6 bases remained unmatched. This CDR3 region has 14 residues. The germline gives CDR1 SNHLY, CDR2 FYNNEI. CDR3 sequence reads: CASRYRGSSYEQYF. Here the CDR3 DNA reads TGTGCCAGCAGGTACAGGGGCTCATCCTACGAGCAGTACTTC.

The chain links TRBV6-6 to TRBJ2-2; 7 positions match TRBD2. This CDR3 has 13 residues. The ends lost 7 bases at V and 6 bases at J; junction bases unmatched: 5. From germline, CDR1 is MNHNY and CDR2 SVGAGI (reference sequence). The CDR3, as DNA: TGTGCCAGCACCAAGACTAGCCCCGGGGAGCTGTTTTTT. It yields the protein CASTKTSPGELFF.

The gene calls are TRBV12-3 or TRBV12-4 and TRBJ1-1, with unresolved D. This CDR3 spans 12 amino acids. Trimming shortened V by 2 bases and J by 5 bases, and 6 bases separated the two germline ends. CDR3 DNA: TGTGCCAGCAGTTTAAGGAGGACTGAAGCTTTCTTT. Amino acids: CASSLRRTEAFF.

This clone is a singleton in its sample. For the CDR3, the DNA is TGTGCCAGCAGCGTAGATATGGGCCTGGACTATGGCTACACCTTC. Its protein product is CASSVDMGLDYGYTF. The rearrangement uses TRBV9 and TRBJ1-2; D not resolved. This CDR3 region has 15 residues. Germline CDR1 SGDLS, CDR2 YYNGEE. V was cut by 0 bases and J by 3 bases, with 12 bases left in between.

In this sample, this clone turned up once. The rearrangement joins TRBV6-5 to TRBJ1-5; 7 bases agree with TRBD1. Germline CDR1 is MNHEY and CDR2 is SVGAGI. The CDR3 length is 15 residues. J gave up 5 bases and V 8 bases, and 12 bases lay outside the gene matches. In DNA form, the CDR3 reads TGTGCCAGCCAGAATCGTTACAGGGGTTATCAGCCCCAGCATTTT. Amino acid sequence: CASQNRYRGYQPQHF.

V and J are TRBV5-8 and TRBJ2-2, with D perhaps TRBD2 (5 bases). Trimming took off 2 bases at V and 0 bases at J, with 11 bases between the two ends. CDR1 and CDR2 from the germline V gene are SGHTS and YDEGEE. This CDR3 comprises 16 residues. As DNA, the CDR3 is TGTGCCAGCAGCTTCTGGACCGGGGCGAACACCGGGGAGCTGTTTTTT. It specifies CASSFWTGANTGELFF.

V gene TRBV6-5 combines with J gene TRBJ2-2; 9 bases match TRBD1. In germline, CDR1 is MNHEY, CDR2 SVGAGI. J gave up 6 bases and V 8 bases, and 7 bases lay outside the gene matches. This CDR3 has 14 residues. The CDR3 nucleotides are TGTGCCAGCCGGAGACAGGGGGGAGCCGGGGAGCTGTTTTTT. Translated, it gives CASRRQGGAGELFF.

This chain connects TRBV6-2 or TRBV6-3 to TRBJ1-2, with D maybe TRBD1 (6 bases). This CDR3 is 13 amino acids long. CDR1 and CDR2 from the germline V gene are MNHEY and SVGEGT. Trimming removed 0 bases at V and 7 bases at J, with 9 bases between. CDR3 protein: CASSYSTGGGYTF. In DNA, the CDR3 is TGTGCCAGCAGTTACTCGACAGGCGGTGGCTACACCTTC.

V gene TRBV4-3 combines with J gene TRBJ1-6; 9 bases are shared with TRBD1. This CDR3 is built from 14 residues. V gave up 2 bases and J gave up 10 bases; unmatched junction bases: 3. The germline CDR1 and CDR2 sequences are LGHNA and YSLEER. The CDR3 nucleotides read TGCGCCAGCAGCCAAAACAGGGGGCGATCACCCCTCCACTTT. Protein product: CASSQNRGRSPLHF.

The V gene is TRBV11-2, the J gene TRBJ2-3; 8 positions match TRBD2. V was pared by 3 bases and J by 3 bases, with 2 bases of the junction left unmatched. The CDR3 is 14 amino acids. Germline assignment: CDR1 SGHAT and CDR2 FQNNGV. The CDR3 DNA sequence: TGTGCCAGCAGCTTCCAGCGGGAGACAGATACGCAGTATTTT. Protein product: CASSFQRETDTQYF.

The chain is built from TRBV27 and TRBJ1-4; D might be TRBD1 (6 bases). Germline V gene lookup returns CDR1 MNHEY and CDR2 SMNVEV (reference sequence). V lost 2 bases to trimming and J lost 4 bases, with 8 bases between them. The CDR3 loop spans 14 amino acids. As DNA, the CDR3 is TGTGCCAGCAGTTTAAGGGGGGGTAATGAAAAACTGTTTTTT. Translated: CASSLRGGNEKLFF. The full variable domain, with the rest looked up from reference TRBV27 and TRBJ1-4, is EAQVTQNPRYLITVTGKKLTVTCSQNMNHEYMSWYRQDPGLGLRQIYYSMNVEVTDKGDVPEGYKVSRKEKRNFPLILESPSPNQTSLYFCASSLRGGNEKLFFGSGTQLSVL.

This chain connects TRBV19 to TRBJ2-7; a weak D match, TRBD2 (6 bases). Germline values: CDR1 LNHDA, CDR2 SQIVND (reference sequence). The CDR3 is 13 residues long. With 4 bases removed from V and 2 bases from J, the gap between germline ends came to 9 bases. The CDR3, as DNA: TGTGCCAGTAGTAAGGAGGGCGCCTACGAGCAGTACTTC. Its protein product is CASSKEGAYEQYF.

The chain has TRBV6-2 or TRBV6-3 and TRBJ2-2; maybe TRBD2 (6 bases). There are 16 residues in the CDR3. Germline CDR1 MNHEY, CDR2 SVGEGT. V gave up 6 bases and J gave up 2 bases, with 16 bases separating them. The CDR3 coding sequence is TGTGCCAGCAGCAGGGACTCTCTCAGAAACACCGGGGAGCTGTTTTTT. Amino acid sequence: CASSRDSLRNTGELFF.

The V call is TRBV30, the J call TRBJ1-4; D possibly corresponds to TRBD1 (5 bases). CDR1 is GTSNPN and CDR2 is SVGIG in the germline V gene (reference sequence). The CDR3 loop spans 13 amino acids. The V gene lost 2 bases and the J gene lost 2 bases, with 6 bases spanning the gap. CDR3 amino acids: CAWSRGTNEKLFF. As DNA, the CDR3 is TGTGCCTGGAGTCGGGGGACTAATGAAAAACTGTTTTTT. Using reference TRBV30 and TRBJ1-4 for the parts outside the CDR3, the full variable domain is SQTIHQWPATLVQPVGSPLSLECTVEGTSNPNLYWYRQAAGRGLQLLFYSVGIGQISSEVPQNLSASRPQDRQFILSSKKLLLSDSGFYLCAWSRGTNEKLFFGSGTQLSVL.

The chain couples TRBV6-2 or TRBV6-3 to TRBJ2-1, with D possibly being TRBD1 (6 bases). Per the germline V gene, CDR1 is MNHEY and CDR2 is SVGEGT. Trimming shortened V by 5 bases and J by 10 bases, and 24 bases separated the two germline ends. The CDR3 contains 16 residues. CDR3 loop: CASSSLGAGTLREQFF. For the CDR3, the DNA is TGTGCCAGCAGTAGCTTGGGGGCAGGGACCTTAAGGGAGCAGTTCTTC.

The chain joins TRBV7-8 to TRBJ1-4; a weak D match, TRBD1 (5 bases). V lost 5 bases, J lost 5 bases, and 6 bases lay in between. The CDR3 loop spans 12 amino acids. Germline V gene sequence: CDR1 SGHVS, CDR2 FQNEAQ. CDR3 sequence: CASSKGNEKLFF. In DNA form, the CDR3 reads TGTGCCAGCAGCAAGGGGAATGAAAAACTGTTTTTT.

J is TRBJ1-2 and V is TRBV9; 9 bases fit TRBD1. CDR3 size: 15 residues. Germline-derived CDR1 and CDR2 are SGDLS and YYNGEE. V shed 3 bases and J 7 bases; nucleotides not matched to a gene: 10. The DNA of the CDR3 is TGTGCCAGCAGCGCAACACAGGGGGCCGGTAGTGGCTACACCTTC. It codes for CASSATQGAGSGYTF. The full variable domain, with the rest looked up from reference TRBV9 and TRBJ1-2, is DSGVTQTPKHLITATGQRVTLRCSPRSGDLSVYWYQQSLDQGLQFLIQYYNGEERAKGNILERFSAQQFPDLHSELNLSSLELGDSALYFCASSATQGAGSGYTFGSGTRLTVV.

This clone was seen just once. J is TRBJ2-2 and V is TRBV6-5; TRBD1 agrees at 7 bases. V lost 5 bases and J lost 6; bases outside the gene matches: 0. Per the germline V gene, CDR1 is MNHEY and CDR2 is SVGAGI. The CDR3 has 12 amino acids. The CDR3 loop is CASSTGAGELFF. CDR3 in DNA: TGTGCCAGCAGTACAGGGGCCGGGGAGCTGTTTTTT.

V is TRBV7-2 and J is TRBJ1-5; possible D gene TRBD1, 6 bases. Trimming took off 2 bases at V and 2 bases at J, with 10 bases between the two ends. Germline CDR1 reads SGHTA; CDR2 reads FQGNSA. This CDR3 spans 15 amino acids. CDR3 protein: CASSLQGLGNQPQHF. The CDR3 DNA sequence: TGTGCCAGCAGCTTACAGGGGCTCGGCAATCAGCCCCAGCATTTT.

The V and J genes are TRBV6-5 and TRBJ1-6, with a possible D match to TRBD1 (6 bases). The CDR3 consists of 14 residues. Trimming cost V 6 bases and J 5 bases, with 11 bases left between them. CDR1 MNHEY and CDR2 SVGAGI come from the germline V gene. CDR3 nucleotide sequence: TGTGCCAGCAGGTGGACAGAGGATAATTCACCCCTCCACTTT. The encoded protein is CASRWTEDNSPLHF.

This chain links TRBV2 with TRBJ1-3; D gene uncertain. The V and J ends lost 7 bases and 4 bases respectively, with 11 bases between them. The germline V gene encodes CDR1 SNHLY and CDR2 FYNNEI. The CDR3 totals 13 residues. The CDR3 coding sequence is TGTGCCAGCAACTACTTGAAGGGAAACACCATATATTTT. Protein product: CASNYLKGNTIYF. The entire variable domain, with the rest obtained from reference TRBV2 and TRBJ1-3, is as follows: EPEVTQTPSHQVTQMGQEVILRCVPISNHLYFYWYRQILGQKVEFLVSFYNNEISEKSEIFDDQFSVERPDGSNFTLKIRSTKLEDSAMYFCASNYLKGNTIYFGEGSWLTVV.

V and J are TRBV13 and TRBJ2-3; 8 nucleotides align to TRBD2. After removal of 1 base from V and 4 bases from J, the junction contained 1 base not matched to a gene. The CDR3 spans 14 residues. CDR1 and CDR2 (germline): PRHDT, FYEKMQ (reference sequence). The CDR3 protein is CASSLALAADTQYF. The DNA for the CDR3 is TGTGCCAGCAGCTTAGCACTAGCGGCAGATACGCAGTATTTT.

The chain is built from TRBV12-5 and TRBJ2-3; D may be TRBD1 (5 bases). Deletions cut 0 bases from V and 1 base from J, with 8 bases between. Per the germline V gene, CDR1 is LGHNT and CDR2 is FRNRAP. The CDR3 length is 15 residues. The CDR3 loop is CASGLVTGRTDTQYF. In DNA, the CDR3 is TGTGCTAGTGGTTTGGTAACAGGCCGCACAGATACGCAGTATTTT.

CDR3 bases: TGTGCCAGCAGCCCGGGACTAGCGGAAAACACAGATACGCAGTATTTT. Protein sequence: CASSPGLAENTDTQYF. This rearrangement joins TRBV11-2 to TRBJ2-3; 11 bases agree with TRBD2. The ends lost 5 bases at V and 2 bases at J; junction bases unmatched: 6. Germline-derived CDR1 and CDR2 are SGHAT and FQNNGV. The CDR3 has 16 residues.

The V gene is TRBV12-5, the J gene TRBJ2-1; TRBD1 matches at 7 bases. V trimming: 1 base; J trimming: 7 bases; junction bases outside the gene matches: 7. CDR3 length: 15 residues. Germline-derived CDR1 and CDR2 are LGHNT and FRNRAP. The CDR3 coding sequence is TGTGCTAGTGGTTTGGGACAGGGTGAACTTAATGAGCAGTTCTTC. This sequence encodes CASGLGQGELNEQFF.

V and J are TRBV3-1 (or the pseudogene TRBV3-2) and TRBJ2-7; D is possibly TRBD2 (5 bases). Per germline, CDR1 LGHDT and CDR2 YNNKEL (reference sequence). The CDR3 has 13 amino acids. V dropped 1 base and J dropped 7 bases, with 11 bases sitting between them. Here the CDR3 reads CASSQVQSGEQYF. CDR3 bases: TGTGCCAGCAGCCAAGTACAGTCGGGGGAGCAGTACTTC.